The sample holds many counts of the clone carrying this TCR beta chain. Its cognate antigen is unknown. Germline loops: CDR1 MNHNY, CDR2 SVGAGI (reference sequence). Trimming shortened V by 3 bases and J by 8 bases, and 11 bases separated the two germline ends. CDR3 length equals 13 residues. This entry comes from a study of T-cell reconstitution after alpha-beta-depleted transplantation in children. During its preparation, the TCRbeta library received unique molecular identifiers. TCRdb called the PCR reads again in MiXCR, with one record for every CDR3 protein. The data contain 250,000 to 300,000 distinct CDR3 sequences, about 7.3% of them singletons. Points from the study as a whole: Reportedly, only several hundred clones from non-depleted graft cells drove alpha-beta T-cell counts at about two months. From newly produced T cells came most of the T-cell counts and diversity one year after transplant. Recipient T cells and thymic progenitors that survived gave rise to the high TCRbeta diversity observed at day 60 in some patients.

The material was peripheral blood, obtained 360 days after TCRalphabeta/CD19-depleted stem cell transplant. The TCR comes from a female patient aged 2-15 years who had a stem cell transplant for Fanconi anemia, so the T cells may come from the graft donor. The rearrangement joins TRBV6-6 to TRBJ2-1; no reliable D call. Here the CDR3 reads CASSYTRWDEQFF. For the CDR3, the DNA is TGTGCCAGCAGTTATACGCGCTGGGATGAGCAGTTCTTC.